The T cell receptor beta chain described here comes from a study of blood T cell repertoires in COVID-19. The overall study: Acute and convalescent COVID-19 samples came from the United States, Italy and Spain. PBMCs, B-cell-depleted T cells, or T cells were the source of the cDNA or gDNA that made up the material.

Seattle cases were enrolled at active infection and followed longitudinally. CDR3 length equals 11 residues. Trimming removed 0 bases at V and 7 bases at J, with 3 bases between. Germline V CDR1 and CDR2: MGHRA, YSYEKL. This clone is a singleton in its sample. Using immunoSEQ multiplex PCR, the repertoire was profiled, and TCRdb retains in-frame clones only, with some absent. The sample lists some 120,000 clones; 81% were seen once. The rearrangement links TRBV4-1 to TRBJ2-5, with unresolved D. The sample was peripheral blood. This clonotype was sampled from a man aged 30 to 45 with COVID-19, enrolled during active disease. The DNA of the CDR3 is TGCGCCAGCAGCCAAGACGGGACCCAGTACTTC. This translates into CASSQDGTQYF.